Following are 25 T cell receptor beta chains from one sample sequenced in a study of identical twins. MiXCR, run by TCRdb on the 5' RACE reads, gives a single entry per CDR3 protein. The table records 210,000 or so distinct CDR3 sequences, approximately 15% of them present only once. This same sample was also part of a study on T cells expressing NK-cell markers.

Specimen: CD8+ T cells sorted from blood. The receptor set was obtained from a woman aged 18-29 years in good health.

The CDR3 is CASSRTSLRDSAYEQYF. As DNA, the CDR3 is TGTGCCAGCAGCCGGACATCGCTCCGGGACAGCGCATACGAGCAGTACTTC. The chain uses TRBV5-6 and TRBJ2-7; 7 nucleotides line up with TRBD1. This CDR3 contains 17 residues. With 4 bases clipped from V and 4 bases from J, the junction kept 17 bases outside the gene matches. Germline-derived CDR1 and CDR2 are SGHDT and YYEEEE.

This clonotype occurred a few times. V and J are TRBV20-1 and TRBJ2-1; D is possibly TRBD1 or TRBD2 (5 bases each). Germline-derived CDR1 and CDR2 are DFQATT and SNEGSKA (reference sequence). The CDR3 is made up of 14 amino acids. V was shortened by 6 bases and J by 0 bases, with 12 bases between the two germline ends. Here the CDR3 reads CSASSGTSYNEQFF. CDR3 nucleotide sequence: TGCAGTGCCTCGTCCGGGACCTCCTACAATGAGCAGTTCTTC.

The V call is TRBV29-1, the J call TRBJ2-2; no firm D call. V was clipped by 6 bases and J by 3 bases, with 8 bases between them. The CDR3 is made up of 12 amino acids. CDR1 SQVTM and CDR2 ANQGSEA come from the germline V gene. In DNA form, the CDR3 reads TGCAGCGTCCGCACGGACACCGGGGAGCTGTTTTTT. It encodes CSVRTDTGELFF.

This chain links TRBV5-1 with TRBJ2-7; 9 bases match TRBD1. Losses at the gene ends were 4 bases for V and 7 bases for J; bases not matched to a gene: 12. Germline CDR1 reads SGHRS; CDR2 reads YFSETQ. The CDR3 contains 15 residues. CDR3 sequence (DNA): TGCGCCAGCAGCCAGGGACAGGGCTCAATGAGGGAGCAGTACTTC. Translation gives CASSQGQGSMREQYF.

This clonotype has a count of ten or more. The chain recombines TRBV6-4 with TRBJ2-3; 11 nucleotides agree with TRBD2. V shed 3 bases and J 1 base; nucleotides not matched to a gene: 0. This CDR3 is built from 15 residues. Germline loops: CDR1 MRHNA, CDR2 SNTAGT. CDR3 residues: CASSETSGGTDTQYF. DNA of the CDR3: TGTGCCAGCAGTGAGACTAGCGGGGGCACAGATACGCAGTATTTT.

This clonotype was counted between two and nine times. The CDR3: CASREGSLVYEQYF. The CDR3 DNA follows: TGCGCCAGCAGGGAGGGCAGTTTAGTCTACGAGCAGTACTTC. The chain recombines TRBV5-1 with TRBJ2-7, with D possibly being TRBD2 (6 bases). Germline loops: CDR1 SGHRS, CDR2 YFSETQ. With 5 bases removed from V and 3 bases from J, the gap between germline ends came to 15 bases. The CDR3 runs 14 residues.

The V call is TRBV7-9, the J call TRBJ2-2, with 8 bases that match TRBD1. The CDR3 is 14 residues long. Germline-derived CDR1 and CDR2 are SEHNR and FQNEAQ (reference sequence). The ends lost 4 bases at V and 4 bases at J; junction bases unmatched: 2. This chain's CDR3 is CASSSTGVTGELFF. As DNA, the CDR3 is TGTGCCAGCAGCTCGACAGGGGTCACCGGGGAGCTGTTTTTT.

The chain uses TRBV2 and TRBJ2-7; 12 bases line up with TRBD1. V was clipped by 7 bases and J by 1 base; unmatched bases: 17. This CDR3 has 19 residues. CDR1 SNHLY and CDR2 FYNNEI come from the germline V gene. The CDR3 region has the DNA TGTGCCAGCAACAGCTTACCGGGACAGGGGGCTAGTAGGTCCTACGAGCAGTACTTC. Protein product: CASNSLPGQGASRSYEQYF.

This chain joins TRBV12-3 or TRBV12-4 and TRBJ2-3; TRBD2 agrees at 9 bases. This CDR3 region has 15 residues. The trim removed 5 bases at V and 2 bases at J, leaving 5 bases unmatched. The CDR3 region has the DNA TGTGCCAGCAGTAGTAGCGGGGGCCTCACAGATACGCAGTATTTT. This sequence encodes CASSSSGGLTDTQYF.

In DNA, the CDR3 is TGTGCCAGCAGTTCCCAGACGGAACTGTTTTTT. This sequence encodes CASSSQTELFF. V usage is TRBV6-5 and J usage is TRBJ1-4; D gene ambiguous. This CDR3 has 11 amino acids. Between the trimmed V and J ends, which lost 4 bases and 12 bases, there was a span of 9 bases. Germline assignment: CDR1 MNHEY and CDR2 SVGAGI.

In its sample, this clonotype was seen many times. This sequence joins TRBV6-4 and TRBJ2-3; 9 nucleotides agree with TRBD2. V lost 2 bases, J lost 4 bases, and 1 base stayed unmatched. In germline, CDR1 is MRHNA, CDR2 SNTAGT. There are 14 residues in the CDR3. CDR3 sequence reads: CASSDTSGPDTQYF. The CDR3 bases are TGTGCCAGCAGTGACACTAGCGGGCCAGATACGCAGTATTTT.

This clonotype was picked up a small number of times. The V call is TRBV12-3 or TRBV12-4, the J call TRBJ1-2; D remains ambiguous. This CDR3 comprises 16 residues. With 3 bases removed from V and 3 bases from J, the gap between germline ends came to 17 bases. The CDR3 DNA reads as TGTGCCAGCAGTTTGTCAGGATTTAGTACCCACTATGGCTACACCTTC. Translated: CASSLSGFSTHYGYTF.

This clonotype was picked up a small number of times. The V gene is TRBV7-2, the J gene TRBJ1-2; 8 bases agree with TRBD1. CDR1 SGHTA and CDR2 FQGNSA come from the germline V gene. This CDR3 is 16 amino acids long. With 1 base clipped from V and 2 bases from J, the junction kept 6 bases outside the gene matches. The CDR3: CASSLVGRTGNYGYTF. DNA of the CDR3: TGTGCCAGCAGCTTAGTCGGGCGGACAGGGAACTATGGCTACACCTTC.

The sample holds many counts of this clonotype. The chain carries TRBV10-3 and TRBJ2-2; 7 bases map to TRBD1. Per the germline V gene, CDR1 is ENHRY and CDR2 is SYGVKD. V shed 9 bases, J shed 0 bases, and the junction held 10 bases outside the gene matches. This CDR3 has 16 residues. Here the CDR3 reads CAIQDRDRANTGELFF. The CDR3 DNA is TGTGCCATACAAGACCGGGACAGAGCGAACACCGGGGAGCTGTTTTTT.

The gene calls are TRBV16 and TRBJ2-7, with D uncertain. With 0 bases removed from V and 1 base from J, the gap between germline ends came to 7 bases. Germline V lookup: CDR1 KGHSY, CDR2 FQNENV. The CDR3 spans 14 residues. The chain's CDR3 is CASSQSAVSYEQYF. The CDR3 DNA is TGTGCCAGCAGCCAATCGGCTGTGTCCTACGAGCAGTACTTC.

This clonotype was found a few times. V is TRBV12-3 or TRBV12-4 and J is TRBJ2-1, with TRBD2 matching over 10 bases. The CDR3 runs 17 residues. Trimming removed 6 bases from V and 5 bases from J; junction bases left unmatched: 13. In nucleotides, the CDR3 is TGTGCCAGCAGCATGGGACTAGCGAGATTCCTTCACAATGAGCAGTTCTTC. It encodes CASSMGLARFLHNEQFF.

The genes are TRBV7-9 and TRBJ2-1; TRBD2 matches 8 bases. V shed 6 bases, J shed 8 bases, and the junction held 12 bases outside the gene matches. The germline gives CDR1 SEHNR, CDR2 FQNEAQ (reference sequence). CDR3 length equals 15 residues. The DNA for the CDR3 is TGTGCCAGCAGATACAGCGGGAGAACCCACCATGAGCAGTTCTTC. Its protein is CASRYSGRTHHEQFF.

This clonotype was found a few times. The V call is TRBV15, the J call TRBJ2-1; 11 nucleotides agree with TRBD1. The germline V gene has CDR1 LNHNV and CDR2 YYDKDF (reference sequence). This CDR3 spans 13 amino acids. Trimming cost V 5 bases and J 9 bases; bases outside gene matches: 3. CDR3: CATSVDRGPEQFF. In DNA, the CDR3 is TGTGCCACCAGCGTGGACAGGGGGCCTGAGCAGTTCTTC.

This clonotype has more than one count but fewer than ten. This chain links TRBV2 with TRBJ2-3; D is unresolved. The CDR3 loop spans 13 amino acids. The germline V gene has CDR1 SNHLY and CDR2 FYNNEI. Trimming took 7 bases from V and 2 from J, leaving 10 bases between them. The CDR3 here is CASIRSHTDTQYF. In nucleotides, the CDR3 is TGTGCCAGCATTAGATCCCACACAGATACGCAGTATTTT.

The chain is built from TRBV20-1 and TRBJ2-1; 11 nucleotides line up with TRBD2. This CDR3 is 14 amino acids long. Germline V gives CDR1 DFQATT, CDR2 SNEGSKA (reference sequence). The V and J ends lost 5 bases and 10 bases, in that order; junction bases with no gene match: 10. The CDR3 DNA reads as TGCAGTGCTTTGGGGACTAGCGGATCTTCGGAGCAGTTCTTC. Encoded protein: CSALGTSGSSEQFF.

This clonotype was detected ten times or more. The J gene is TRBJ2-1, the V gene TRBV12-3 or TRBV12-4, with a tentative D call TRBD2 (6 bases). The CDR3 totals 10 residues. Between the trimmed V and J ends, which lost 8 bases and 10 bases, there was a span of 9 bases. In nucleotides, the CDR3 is TGTGCCAGCCGCGGGGCGGAGCAGTTCTTC. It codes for CASRGAEQFF.

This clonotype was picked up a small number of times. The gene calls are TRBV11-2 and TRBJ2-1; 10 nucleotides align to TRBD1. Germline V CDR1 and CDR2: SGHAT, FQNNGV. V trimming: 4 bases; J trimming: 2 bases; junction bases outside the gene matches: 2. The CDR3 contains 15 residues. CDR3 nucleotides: TGTGCCAGCAGCTCGGGACAGGGGACCTACAATGAGCAGTTCTTC. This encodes CASSSGQGTYNEQFF.

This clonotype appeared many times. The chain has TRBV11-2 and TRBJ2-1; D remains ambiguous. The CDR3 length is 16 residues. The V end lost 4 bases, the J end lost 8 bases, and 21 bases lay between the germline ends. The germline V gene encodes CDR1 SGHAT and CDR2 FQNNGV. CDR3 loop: CASSSIGPTLRDEQFF. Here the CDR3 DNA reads TGTGCCAGCAGCTCGATAGGCCCCACGTTAAGGGATGAGCAGTTCTTC.

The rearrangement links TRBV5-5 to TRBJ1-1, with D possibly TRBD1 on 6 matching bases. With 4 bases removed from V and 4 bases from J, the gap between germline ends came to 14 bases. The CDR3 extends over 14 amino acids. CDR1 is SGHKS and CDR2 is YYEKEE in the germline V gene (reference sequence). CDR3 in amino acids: CASSHLGGGTEAFF. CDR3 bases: TGTGCCAGCAGCCACCTCGGAGGGGGCACTGAAGCTTTCTTT.

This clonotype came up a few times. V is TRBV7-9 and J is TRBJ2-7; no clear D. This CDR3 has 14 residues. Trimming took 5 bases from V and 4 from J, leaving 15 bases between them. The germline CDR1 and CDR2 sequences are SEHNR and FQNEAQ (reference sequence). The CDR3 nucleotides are TGTGCCAGCAGCCCGCCGGGTCCAAGTTACGAGCAGTACTTC. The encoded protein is CASSPPGPSYEQYF.